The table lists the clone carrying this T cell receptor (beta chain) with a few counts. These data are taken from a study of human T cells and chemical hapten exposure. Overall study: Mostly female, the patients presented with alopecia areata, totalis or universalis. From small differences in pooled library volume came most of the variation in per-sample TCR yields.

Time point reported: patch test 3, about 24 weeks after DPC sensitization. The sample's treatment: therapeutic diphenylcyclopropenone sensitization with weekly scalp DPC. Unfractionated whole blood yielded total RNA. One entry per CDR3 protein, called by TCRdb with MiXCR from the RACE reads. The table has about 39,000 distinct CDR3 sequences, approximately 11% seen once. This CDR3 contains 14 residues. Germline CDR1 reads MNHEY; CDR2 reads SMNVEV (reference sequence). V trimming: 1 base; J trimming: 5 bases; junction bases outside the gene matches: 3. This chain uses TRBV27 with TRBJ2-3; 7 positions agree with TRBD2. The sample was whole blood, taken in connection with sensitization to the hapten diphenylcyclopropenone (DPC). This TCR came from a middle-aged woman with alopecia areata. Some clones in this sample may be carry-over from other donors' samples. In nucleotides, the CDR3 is TGTGCCAGCAGTTTATGGTCTAGCGGAGATACGCAGTATTTT. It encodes CASSLWSSGDTQYF.